The clone carrying this TCR beta chain has ten or more counts. Its matching antigen is unknown. As the method for making TCR beta libraries, quantitative 5'-RACE with molecular barcodes was used. MiXCR, applied by TCRdb to the 5' RACE reads, yields one record per CDR3 protein. The table shows about 540,000 distinct CDR3 sequences, with roughly 13% occurring only once. The CDR3 spans 13 residues. Germline V CDR1 and CDR2: ENHRY, SYGVKD. V lost 6 bases to trimming and J lost 5 bases; unmatched junction nucleotides: 3. The data derive from a study of CD8 T cells in ankylosing spondylitis. Regarding the study as a whole: Reportedly, significant enrichment of disease-linked clones occurred in matched ankylosing spondylitis synovial fluid. Several highly homologous variants made up a TCR beta motif, and this motif appeared characteristic of ankylosing spondylitis blood. There were earlier reports of some motif variants in reactive arthritis synovial fluid and blood. CD8+ by phenotype, disease-linked clones were relatively rare in peripheral blood.

This TCR derives from a male donor with ankylosing spondylitis. The chain employs TRBV10-3 and TRBJ2-3; 9 nucleotides line up with TRBD2. Sequenced: blood, either unsorted or a sorted T cell fraction (not recorded which). As DNA, the CDR3 is TGTGCCATCAGCAGACTAGCGGAAGATACGCAGTATTTT. The encoded protein is CAISRLAEDTQYF.